The clone carrying this TCR beta chain has a count of ten or more. The donors, all healthy, were Caucasians living in Russia, aged about 6 to 90. This entry comes from a study of blood T cells in healthy people across ages. The use of a sample-barcoded 5' primer and a J-beta primer mix characterized a second PCR of about 7 to 12 cycles. Every single cDNA molecule received a tag from a template-switch adaptor with 12 random nucleotides. TCRdb reprocessed the 5' RACE reads via MiXCR and lists one record per CDR3 protein. The table records over a million distinct CDR3 sequences, around 39% of them present only once. This TCR was recovered from a woman aged 18-29 years in good health. Material for sequencing was blood.

The DNA for the CDR3 is TGTGCCAGCAGCCCCCCGACTGGACTCACCCACCTGTACCAAGAGACCCAGTACTTC. It codes for CASSPPTGLTHLYQETQYF. The chain combines TRBV7-9 with TRBJ2-5, with D perhaps matching TRBD2 (5 bases). Germline V gives CDR1 SEHNR, CDR2 FQNEAQ (reference sequence). CDR3 length equals 19 residues. Trimming took off 5 bases at V and 0 bases at J, with 25 bases between the two ends.